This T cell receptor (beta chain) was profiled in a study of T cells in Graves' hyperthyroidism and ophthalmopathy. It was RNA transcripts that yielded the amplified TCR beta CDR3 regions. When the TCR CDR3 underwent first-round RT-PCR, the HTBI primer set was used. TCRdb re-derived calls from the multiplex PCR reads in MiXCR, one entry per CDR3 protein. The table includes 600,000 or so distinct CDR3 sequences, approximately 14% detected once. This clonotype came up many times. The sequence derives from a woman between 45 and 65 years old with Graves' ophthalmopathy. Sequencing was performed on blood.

CDR3: CASSGTGGAETEAFF. The CDR3 DNA reads as TGTGCCAGCAGTGGGACAGGGGGCGCCGAGACTGAAGCTTTCTTT. This chain links TRBV2 with TRBJ1-1, with 11 positions matching TRBD1. Germline assignment: CDR1 SNHLY and CDR2 FYNNEI. This CDR3 contains 15 residues. V lost 4 bases, J lost 5 bases, and 6 bases stayed unmatched.